These 11 T cell receptor beta chains were all obtained from the same sample, sequenced in a study of blood T cell repertoires in COVID-19. Sequencing was performed with immunoSEQ multiplex PCR; in TCRdb, only in-frame clones are kept and a portion is missing. This table holds 130,000 to 150,000 clones, roughly 82% found once. Sequencing was carried out using peripheral blood. The source of these receptors is a man in his sixties with active or convalescent COVID-19.

This clone was counted between two and nine times. J is TRBJ1-3 and V is TRBV9; possible D gene TRBD1, 6 bases. The CDR3 has 14 residues. Germline lookup yields CDR1 SGDLS and CDR2 YYNGEE. Trimming stripped 4 bases from V and 6 bases from J, with 14 bases between. The CDR3 DNA reads as TGTGCCAGCAGCCAGGGGCAGAAATTAAACACCATATATTTT. Translation: CASSQGQKLNTIYF.

The V gene is TRBV4-3, the J gene TRBJ2-1, with D perhaps matching TRBD2 (5 bases). Germline V gene lookup returns CDR1 LGHNA and CDR2 YSLEER. The CDR3 loop spans 15 amino acids. With 3 bases removed from V and 6 bases from J, the gap between germline ends came to 15 bases. The CDR3 reads CASSHLGMSSNEQFF. CDR3 sequence (DNA): TGCGCCAGCAGCCATCTCGGGATGAGCTCCAATGAGCAGTTCTTC.

The rearrangement links TRBV10-2 to TRBJ2-3; 10 nucleotides align to TRBD2. The V segment lost 8 bases and the J segment 7 bases; nucleotides outside the gene matches: 9. There are 14 residues in the CDR3. Germline V gene data show CDR1 as WSHSY and CDR2 as SAAADI. CDR3 sequence (DNA): TGCGCCAGCGCGCGCGGAGCGGGGGGGAATACGCAGTATTTT. Its protein is CASARGAGGNTQYF.

This clone was picked up one time. V is TRBV10-1 and J is TRBJ1-6; no reliable D call. Germline V CDR1 and CDR2: WNHNN, SYGVQD (reference sequence). The V and J ends lost 6 bases and 4 bases respectively, with 7 bases between them. The CDR3 is made up of 13 amino acids. CDR3 sequence (DNA): TGCGCCAGCAGGAGGGCTTATAATTCACCCCTCCACTTT. Encoded protein: CASRRAYNSPLHF.

The CDR3 coding sequence is TGTGCCAGCAGCCAAGAAGGCAGGATAAACACTGAAGCTTTCTTT. This encodes CASSQEGRINTEAFF. This chain joins TRBV14 and TRBJ1-1; D gene ambiguous. CDR1 is SGHDN, CDR2 FVKESK, per germline. CDR3 length: 15 residues. V lost 0 bases and J lost 2, with 10 bases in between.

This clone was observed a handful of times. This sequence joins TRBV5-1 and TRBJ1-6; unclear D gene. Trimming took 0 bases from V and 6 from J, leaving 10 bases between them. Germline V gives CDR1 SGHRS, CDR2 YFSETQ. This CDR3 is 15 amino acids long. The CDR3 DNA is TGCGCCAGCAGCTTGGCCCAAACAGCTAATTCACCCCTCCACTTT. Amino acids: CASSLAQTANSPLHF.

The CDR3 region has the DNA TGTGCCAGCAGCTCAGGACAGGTTAACACCGGGGAGCTGTTTTTT. This sequence encodes CASSSGQVNTGELFF. The rearrangement joins TRBV5-6 to TRBJ2-2; TRBD1 aligns across 7 bases. Germline V gene data show CDR1 as SGHDT and CDR2 as YYEEEE. J lost 2 bases, V lost 3 bases, and 4 bases had no gene match. The CDR3 covers 15 residues.

The V and J genes are TRBV4-3 and TRBJ1-2; a possible D gene is TRBD1 (5 bases). The germline V gene encodes CDR1 LGHNA and CDR2 YSLEER. CDR3 length: 17 residues. V was clipped by 0 bases and J by 4 bases, with 18 bases between them. Here the CDR3 reads CASSQEREGRTLYGYTF. The CDR3 DNA is TGCGCCAGCAGCCAAGAACGGGAGGGGAGGACACTCTATGGCTACACCTTC.

The V and J genes are TRBV7-8 and TRBJ2-7; no clear D gene. Trimming removed 5 bases from V and 1 base from J, with 3 bases in between. This CDR3 contains 11 residues. Germline V gene data show CDR1 as SGHVS and CDR2 as FQNEAQ. In DNA, the CDR3 is TGTGCCAGCAGCCCTTCCTACGAGCAGTACGTC. As protein: CASSPSYEQYV.

The chain couples TRBV6-2 or TRBV6-3 to TRBJ2-7, with TRBD1 matching 8 bases. This CDR3 has 15 residues. Germline-derived CDR1 and CDR2 are MNHEY and SVGEGT. With V trimmed by 5 bases and J by 5 bases, 11 bases remained unmatched. CDR3 region: CASSGEIDRGHEQYF. The CDR3 DNA sequence: TGTGCCAGCAGTGGCGAAATCGACAGGGGCCACGAGCAGTACTTC.

The V gene is TRBV6-2 or TRBV6-3, the J gene TRBJ1-2, with no clear D. V lost 5 bases, J lost 8 bases, and 15 bases lay in between. The CDR3 runs 13 residues. Germline CDR1 MNHEY, CDR2 SVGEGT. The CDR3, as DNA: TGTGCCAGCAGTCCACGGGGAGGATTGGGCTACACCTTC. Translation gives CASSPRGGLGYTF.